The T cell receptor (beta chain) described here comes from a study of identical twins. Broader study findings: Zero-insertion analyses might be partly confounded by invariant T cells like MAIT and iNKT. Insertions ran lower in abundant cord blood beta clonotypes, though not in memory repertoires.

The V and J ends lost 0 bases and 0 bases respectively, with 9 bases between them. The CDR3 runs 15 residues. Germline CDR1 DFQATT, CDR2 SNEGSKA (reference sequence). Template switching introduced a universal primer site, and the cDNA bore unique molecular identifiers. TCRdb analysed the 5' RACE reads with MiXCR anew, one entry per CDR3 protein. The repertoire holds some 1,600,000 distinct CDR3 sequences, with about 30% as singletons. About this clonotype itself: The antigen is unknown.

The sample consisted of cord blood. This receptor was obtained from a newborn girl in good health. The V and J genes are TRBV20-1 and TRBJ2-4; D possibly corresponds to TRBD2 (6 bases). This CDR3 is CSAREGAGAKNIQYF. Here the CDR3 DNA reads TGCAGTGCTAGAGAAGGAGCGGGAGCCAAAAACATTCAGTACTTC.